One TCR beta chain is described in this entry. Antigen unknown. The data were obtained in a study of T cell repertoires in cytomegalovirus infection. Across the study: Based on public TCR beta signatures, there were indications of CMV infection and of a matching HLA type.

Germline loops: CDR1 DFQATT, CDR2 SNEGSKA (reference sequence). V lost 1 base, J lost 1 base, and 8 bases lay in between. The length of the CDR3 is 13 residues. TCRdb fed the reads into MiXCR, producing one record per CDR3 protein. The table records approximately 110,000 distinct CDR3 sequences, about 31% of them present only once. The source material was CD8+ T cells from cultured PBMCs, sampled from culture after CMV antigen stimulation. The chain recombines TRBV20-1 with TRBJ2-7; possibly TRBD2 for D (6 bases). The receptor was isolated from a human donor in good health (CMV status not recorded). Some clones in this sample may be carry-over from other donors' samples. CDR3 in amino acids: CSARGGESYEQYF. The CDR3 nucleotides read TGCAGTGCTAGAGGGGGGGAGTCCTACGAGCAGTACTTC.